This TCR beta chain is drawn from a study of CD4+ T cells in melanoma. Whole-study findings and limits: A reported correlation linked neoantigen-specific CD4+ T cells to CD8+, macrophage and B cell function.

Clones were sequenced by immunoSEQ multiplex PCR, and TCRdb holds only the in-frame ones, with some missing. The data contain around 130,000 clones, 92% of them singletons. With regard to this clone: The antigen is undetermined.

V lost 0 bases and J lost 3, with 7 bases in between. Germline CDR1 reads SGHRS; CDR2 reads YFSETQ. The CDR3 runs 14 residues. The TCR sequence derives from a human donor with melanoma. This sequence joins TRBV5-1 and TRBJ1-5; D is uncertain. CDR3 DNA sequence: TGCGCCAGCAGCTTGGGACCGCCCAATCAGCCCCAGCATTTT. It yields the protein CASSLGPPNQPQHF.